These 7 T cell receptor beta chains were all obtained from the same sample, sequenced in a study of CD8+ T cells in alopecia areata. Following extraction, RNA underwent reverse transcription to cDNA, which served as the sequencing template. Profiled with immunoSEQ multiplex PCR; TCRdb holds only in-frame clones, not every one. The table includes around 100,000 clones, less than 75% detected once. The treatment is: oral pan-JAK inhibitor, 5-10 mg twice daily. The material sequenced was CD8+ T cells sorted from blood, taken at week 24, from a patient treated with tofacitinib. The origin of the receptors is a human donor with alopecia areata.

J is TRBJ1-1 and V is TRBV7-6; possible D gene TRBD1, 6 bases. The CDR3 runs to 16 residues. The germline CDR1 and CDR2 sequences are SGHVS and FNYEAQ. V lost 2 bases and J 5 bases, leaving 18 bases between the germline ends. As DNA, the CDR3 is TGTGCCAGCAGCTTACTGTCCGGAGGGGGGTCGACTGAAGCTTTCTTT. Translated, it gives CASSLLSGGGSTEAFF.

Concerning this clone itself: The junction does not match germline at one end; this may be a read error. The chain recombines TRBV29-1 with TRBJ1-3; possible D gene TRBD1, 6 bases. Germline V gene data show CDR1 as SQVTM and CDR2 as ANQGSEA. This CDR3 is 14 amino acids long. The CDR3 DNA follows: TGCAACGTTGTGGACAGCGCCTCTGGAAACACCATATATTTT. Translated, it gives CNVVDSASGNTIYF.

This clone came up a few times. The genes are TRBV27 and TRBJ2-3, with a weak D call TRBD1 (5 bases). The germline V gene has CDR1 MNHEY and CDR2 SMNVEV (reference sequence). Trimming cost V 7 bases and J 2 bases, with 16 bases left between them. This CDR3 comprises 15 residues. In nucleotides, the CDR3 is TGTGCCAGCAACGTTGCTTGGGGCTACACAGATACGCAGTATTTT. It specifies CASNVAWGYTDTQYF.

The chain is built from TRBV11-2 and TRBJ1-2, with a weak D call TRBD1 (6 bases). The V end was cut by 2 bases, the J end by 8 bases, with 9 bases between. Germline V lookup: CDR1 SGHAT, CDR2 FQNNGV. This CDR3 comprises 12 residues. DNA of the CDR3: TGTGCCAGCAGCTTATGGGGGCAAGGCTACACCTTC. This encodes CASSLWGQGYTF.

The J gene is TRBJ2-5, the V gene TRBV5-6; possible D gene TRBD1, 5 bases. V was cut by 1 base and J by 5 bases, with 9 bases left in between. From germline, CDR1 is SGHDT and CDR2 YYEEEE. CDR3 length: 13 amino acids. As DNA, the CDR3 is TGTGCCAGCAGCTTGACAGGCATTGAGACCCAGTACTTC. Protein sequence: CASSLTGIETQYF.

In DNA, the CDR3 is TGTGCCAGCAGTTTTAAGGGAACTCTTTATGGCTACACCTTC. It encodes CASSFKGTLYGYTF. The chain has TRBV27 and TRBJ1-2; D call uncertain. Germline V gene sequence: CDR1 MNHEY, CDR2 SMNVEV (reference sequence). The CDR3 has 14 amino acids. V was shortened by 3 bases and J by 5 bases, with 13 bases between the two germline ends.

The rearrangement joins TRBV14 to TRBJ1-2; D is undetermined. The CDR3 has 15 amino acids. Germline lookup yields CDR1 SGHDN and CDR2 FVKESK. The V gene lost 0 bases and the J gene lost 5 bases, with 13 bases spanning the gap. The CDR3 loop reads CASSQDTALPYGYTF. As DNA, the CDR3 is TGTGCCAGCAGCCAAGACACAGCTCTTCCTTATGGCTACACCTTC.